This T cell receptor beta chain comes out of a study of T cells in Graves' hyperthyroidism and ophthalmopathy. Study-level points and caveats: Blood held most thyroid clonotypes expanded above 0.001 frequency.

V shed 6 bases and J 6 bases; nucleotides not matched to a gene: 10. Looked up from germline, CDR1 is ENHRY and CDR2 is SYGVKD. This CDR3 is 16 amino acids long. Template material for amplifying TCR beta CDR3 regions consisted of RNA transcripts. HTBI primers were the set used in a first-round RT-PCR of the TCR CDR3. TCRdb reprocessed the multiplex PCR reads via MiXCR and lists one record per CDR3 protein. The table has some 350,000 distinct CDR3 sequences, 12% to 15% seen once; the top ten hold roughly 19%. Uncontrolled infection, other autoimmune disease, pregnancy or lactation disqualified patients from enrolment. Points on this clonotype: The target antigen is unknown.

The sequenced sample consisted of blood. The chain has TRBV10-3 and TRBJ2-1; TRBD2 matches at 11 bases. The TCR originated in a woman aged 60-75 years with Graves' ophthalmopathy. The CDR3 sequence: CAIRDSLAGVVNEQFF. The CDR3 DNA reads as TGTGCCATCAGAGACTCACTAGCGGGAGTGGTCAATGAGCAGTTCTTC.